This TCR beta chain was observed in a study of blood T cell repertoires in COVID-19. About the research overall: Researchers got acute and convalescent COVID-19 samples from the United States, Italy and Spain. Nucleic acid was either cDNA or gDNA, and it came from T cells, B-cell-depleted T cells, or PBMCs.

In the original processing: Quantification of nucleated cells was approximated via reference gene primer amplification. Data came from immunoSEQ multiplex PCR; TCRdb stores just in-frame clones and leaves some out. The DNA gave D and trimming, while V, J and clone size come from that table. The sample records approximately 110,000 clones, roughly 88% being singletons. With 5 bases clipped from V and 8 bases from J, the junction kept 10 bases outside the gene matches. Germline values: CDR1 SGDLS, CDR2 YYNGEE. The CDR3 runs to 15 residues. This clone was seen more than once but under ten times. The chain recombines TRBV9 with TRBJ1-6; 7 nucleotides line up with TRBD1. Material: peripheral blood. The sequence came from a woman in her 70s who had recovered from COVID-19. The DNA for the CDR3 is TGTGCCAGCAGTTCGCGACAGGGACGCTATTCACCCCTCCACTTT. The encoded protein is CASSSRQGRYSPLHF.